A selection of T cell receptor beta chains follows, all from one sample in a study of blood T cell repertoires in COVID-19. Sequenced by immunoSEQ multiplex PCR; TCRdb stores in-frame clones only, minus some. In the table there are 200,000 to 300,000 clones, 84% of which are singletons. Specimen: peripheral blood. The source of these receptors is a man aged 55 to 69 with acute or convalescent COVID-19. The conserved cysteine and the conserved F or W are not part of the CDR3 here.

cdr3_aa: ASSFPGTGWGNTEAF; v_call: TRBV5-6
cdr3_aa: ASSSPRTGDYGYT; v_call: TRBV5-8
cdr3_aa: ASSLRTSGNTGELF; v_call: TRBV5-1
cdr3_aa: ASSLGVAGADTQY; v_call: TRBV7-3
cdr3_aa: ASSLEERYTIY; v_call: TRBV7-2
cdr3_aa: ASRRGAGEGTDTQY; v_call: TRBV5-1
cdr3_aa: ASSPGTGFSGANVLT; v_call: TRBV27
cdr3_aa: ASSSGWRGEQY; v_call: TRBV11-2
cdr3_aa: ASSQLETGTQTEAF; v_call: TRBV4-1
cdr3_aa: ASSTSGVVRETQY; v_call: TRBV7-2
cdr3_aa: ASSLSSARETQY; v_call: TRBV7-2